The entry below describes one T cell receptor beta chain. Lesional scalp punch biopsies and peripheral blood were collected from alopecia areata patients. The data are from a study of CD8+ T cells in alopecia areata. cDNA reverse transcribed from extracted RNA served as the sequencing template. Measured with immunoSEQ multiplex PCR; TCRdb has only the in-frame clones, and not every one. The repertoire includes some 19,000 clones, around 62% of them detected once, and approximately 6.1% sits in the top ten. Germline CDR1 is MNHNS and CDR2 is SASEGT. V gave up 2 bases and J gave up 5 bases, with 12 bases separating them. This CDR3 is 14 amino acids long.

The sample here was skin, taken at week 0. The V call is TRBV6-1, the J call TRBJ1-1; D call uncertain. The source of this sequence is a human donor with alopecia areata. The DNA of the CDR3 is TGTGCCAGCAGTGAACCGGGGAAGGGAACTGAAGCTTTCTTT. It specifies CASSEPGKGTEAFF.